This T cell receptor (beta chain) appears in the sequencing data of a study of identifying expanded T cells in peripheral blood (dated by TCRdb to between 2017 and 2020). In the study overall: Technical replicates were generated by sequencing separate aliquots of the same genomic DNA pool, with four replicates compared pairwise.

General findings and caveats noted by the study authors: The authors expected that over much longer intervals, such as months to years, biological variance in healthy repertoires might increase even further. In all healthy donors, the variance in clone template counts between samples taken 2 to 3 weeks apart rose significantly as total template count increased. The beta-binomial model significantly reduced the number of clones called differentially abundant and the false-positive rate across all healthy-donor time intervals. About 1.1 differentially abundant clones were flagged by the binomial model between technical replicates, whereas about 16 and 19 were flagged over roughly two weeks and four weeks, respectively.

During the collection period, no infections or other immune events were recorded for the healthy donors. Healthy-donor blood repertoires served as a training cohort to calibrate time-dependent variance in a beta-binomial model of T-cell clone differential abundance. There were 10 healthy donors in the training cohort, of whom 3 were female and 7 were male. On average the donors were 43 years old, and their ages spanned 29 to 64 years. Obtained from a commercial supplier, whole blood was collected from each healthy donor at three time points set around two weeks apart. For immunosequencing, genomic DNA was extracted from whole blood that had not been sorted. Notes on this clone: It has no known antigen specificity. One base away there is no much larger clone; base qualities are not given.

The immunoSEQ Assay, which relies on bias-controlled multiplex PCR amplification of genomic DNA, was used to profile TCRbeta CDR3 regions. The original methods were these. The absolute abundance of each unique TCRbeta CDR3 region was quantified after sequences were collapsed and filtered. Differential abundance was tested with a binomial (Fisher-equivalent) model and with a beta-binomial model adding time-dependent variance fitted from healthy donors. Any clone with fewer than 5 combined templates was excluded, and a clone was called differentially abundant if its Benjamini-Hochberg FDR was below 0.01. Using the form v = (b*log(k)+a)^2, the beta-binomial variance was modeled as a function of the total template count across the two samples. As stored in TCRdb, this immuneACCESS dataset retains in-frame rearrangements with V and J assigned. A fraction of the clones does not appear; measured against another copy, unresolved V genes explain less than half of the discrepancy, and the remainder lacks a known reason. The D gene and trimming were derived from the DNA, and the V and J assignments and clone size from that table. Across this sample there are about 100,000 clones, with about 90% seen only once. About 6% of the sample belongs to the ten largest clones.

V is trimmed back by 6 bases and J by 4 bases, and the junction contains 11 bases that no gene match accounts for. Taken from the germline V gene, the CDR1 and CDR2 loops are SQVTM and ANQGSEA. The CDR3 starts with the cysteine, ends with the phenylalanine, and has 14 residues. The entry retains the CDR3 DNA only, 42 bases that are in frame from base 1. The chain uses TRBV29-1 and TRBJ1-2; 7 central bases correspond to TRBD1. Sequenced: blood. This clonotype was sampled from a person between 18 and 69 years old in good health. The bases are TGCAGCGTCAGGGGGGCGGGAAGTATCTATGGCTACACCTTC. This is translated as CSVRGAGSIYGYTF.